The 11 T cell receptor beta chains reported below all come from one sample, sequenced in a study of T cells after yellow fever vaccination. TCRdb re-analysed the 5' RACE reads in MiXCR, keeping a single row per CDR3 protein. The sample yields some 670,000 distinct CDR3 sequences, about 12% seen once. This specimen was PBMCs, taken on the day of the yellow fever booster vaccination. The receptor set was obtained from a man in his thirties or forties who received the YFV17D yellow fever vaccine.

This clonotype came up a few times. The chain combines TRBV24-1 with TRBJ2-2; 8 bases match TRBD2. J was trimmed by 0 bases and V by 4 bases; bases with no gene match: 3. The germline gives CDR1 KGHDR, CDR2 SFDVKD. This CDR3 is 16 amino acids long. The CDR3 DNA is TGTGCCACCAGTGACATTAGCGGGGCGAACACCGGGGAGCTGTTTTTT. This translates into CATSDISGANTGELFF.

This clonotype has only a few counts. The chain carries TRBV19 and TRBJ2-1; possible D gene TRBD2, 6 bases. This CDR3 comprises 13 residues. V shed 2 bases and J shed 6 bases, with 8 bases lying between them. Germline lookup yields CDR1 LNHDA and CDR2 SQIVND (reference sequence). CDR3 bases: TGTGCCAGTAGTATACTAGCGTCCAATGAGCAGTTCTTC. This translates into CASSILASNEQFF.

The genes are TRBV5-1 and TRBJ2-1; D gene uncertain. The CDR3 runs 16 residues. V was clipped by 2 bases and J by 1 base, with 13 bases between them. Per the germline V gene, CDR1 is SGHRS and CDR2 is YFSETQ. This chain's CDR3 is CASSLFSEISYNEQFF. CDR3 bases: TGCGCCAGCAGCTTATTCAGCGAAATTTCCTACAATGAGCAGTTCTTC.

The chain joins TRBV7-2 to TRBJ2-3; D might be TRBD2 (6 bases). The V and J ends lost 5 bases and 7 bases respectively, with 19 bases between them. CDR1 SGHTA and CDR2 FQGNSA come from the germline V gene. The CDR3 is made up of 15 amino acids. The CDR3 protein is CASSPGPPRGNTQYF. The CDR3 DNA reads as TGTGCCAGCAGCCCTGGACCACCCCGCGGGAATACGCAGTATTTT.

This chain connects TRBV30 to TRBJ2-7; D perhaps matches TRBD2 (6 bases). This CDR3 is 13 amino acids long. With 5 bases removed from V and 1 base from J, the gap between germline ends came to 12 bases. CDR1 is GTSNPN, CDR2 SVGIG, per germline (reference sequence). The DNA for the CDR3 is TGTGCCTGGCTCGGCGGGAATTCCTACGAGCAGTACTTC. It yields the protein CAWLGGNSYEQYF.

This clonotype turned up a few times. This chain joins TRBV5-1 and TRBJ1-6; TRBD1 matches 9 bases. Germline CDR1 is SGHRS and CDR2 is YFSETQ. V lost 3 bases, J lost 7 bases, and 11 bases stayed unmatched. This CDR3 region has 17 residues. The CDR3 sequence is CASSSLATDRGNSPLHF. The DNA of the CDR3 is TGCGCCAGCAGCTCGTTGGCGACGGACAGGGGAAATTCACCCCTCCACTTT.

This clonotype appeared many times. The CDR3 DNA is TGTGCCAGCAGGCGGGGGTACGAGCAGTACTTC. Translating it yields CASRRGYEQYF. The V call is TRBV6-5, the J call TRBJ2-7, with TRBD2 identical over 7 bases. CDR1 MNHEY and CDR2 SVGAGI come from the germline V gene. Trimming removed 6 bases from V and 4 bases from J; junction bases left unmatched: 0. The CDR3 is 11 amino acids.

This clonotype has just a few counts. V is TRBV27 and J is TRBJ1-2; 8 bases are a match to TRBD1. Trimming at V came to 5 bases and at J to 4 bases, leaving 15 bases not matched to a gene. This CDR3 is 17 amino acids long. Germline CDR1 is MNHEY and CDR2 is SMNVEV (reference sequence). For the CDR3, the DNA is TGTGCCAGCAGTCAACGACAGGGGTTCGCCGTTTTCTATGGCTACACCTTC. Amino acids: CASSQRQGFAVFYGYTF.

This clonotype has a handful of counts. The gene calls are TRBV7-6 and TRBJ1-2; TRBD1 is a possible D gene (5 bases). The ends were cut back, 1 base at V and 6 bases at J, with 6 bases in the middle. Germline CDR1 reads SGHVS; CDR2 reads FNYEAQ. The CDR3 is 12 residues long. Here the CDR3 DNA reads TGTGCCAGCAGCTTAGGAGGGGATGGCTACACCTTC. Protein sequence: CASSLGGDGYTF.

This clonotype was observed a few times. V and J are TRBV6-2 or TRBV6-3 and TRBJ1-1, with D unresolved. The CDR3 consists of 10 residues. The germline V gene encodes CDR1 MNHEY and CDR2 SVGEGT. V lost 6 bases and J lost 1, with 0 bases in between. CDR3 loop: CASRNTEAFF. In DNA form, the CDR3 reads TGTGCCAGCAGGAACACTGAAGCTTTCTTT.

In DNA, the CDR3 is TGTGCCAGCAGCGTAGGGCCGGACCGCGTCCCGGGTGAAAAACTGTTTTTT. Its translation: CASSVGPDRVPGEKLFF. The genes are TRBV9 and TRBJ1-4; D is uncertain. V dropped 0 bases and J dropped 7 bases, with 19 bases sitting between them. CDR3 length: 17 amino acids. Germline lookup yields CDR1 SGDLS and CDR2 YYNGEE.